This entry lists 10 T cell receptor beta chains sequenced from one sample in a study of T cell clonality in common variable immunodeficiency. Overall study results and limits: Fewer deletions and N-nucleotide insertions were reportedly seen in common variable immunodeficiency TCR beta sequences.

The protocol was immunoSEQ multiplex PCR, while the TCRdb copy is restricted to in-frame clones and leaves out a portion. Observed in the sample are 25,000 to 30,000 clones, none of them singletons. For these TCRs, the target antigens are not known. The sequencing input was peripheral blood mononuclear cells. The source of these receptors is a human donor with common variable immunodeficiency.

This clone occurred many times. The CDR3 end is not reached by the read, which stops 3 residues before it; the germline J gene fills it in. V and J are TRBV4-2 and TRBJ2-7; a possible D gene is TRBD1 (6 bases). The CDR3 has 15 residues. Germline loops: CDR1 LGHNA, CDR2 YNFKEQ. Trimming pared 0 bases from V and 2 bases from J, leaving 11 bases between. CDR3 bases read: TGTGCCAGCAGCCAAGATCCAGGGGCTCCCTACGAG. Encoded protein: CASSQDPGAPYE. The whole CDR3 sequence is CASSQDPGAPYEQYF.

The sample holds many counts of this clone. Read data end 3 residues before the CDR3 end; the end is taken from the germline J gene. V gene TRBV12-3 or TRBV12-4 combines with J gene TRBJ2-1; the match to TRBD2 covers 12 bases. With V trimmed by 10 bases and J by 6 bases, 7 bases remained unmatched. The CDR3 runs to 14 residues. Here the CDR3 reads CATSGTSGSNEQFF. Partial CDR3 DNA: TGTGCCACCTCCGGGACTAGCGGGTCCAATGAG.

Note on this clone: The CDR3 is cut off 3 residues early in the read; its end comes from the germline J gene. The J gene is TRBJ2-7, the V gene TRBV11-2, with 10 bases matching TRBD1. Trimming at V came to 1 base and at J to 5 bases, leaving 2 bases not matched to a gene. Looked up from germline, CDR1 is SGHAT and CDR2 is FQNNGV. This CDR3 has 14 residues. Partial CDR3 DNA: TGTGCCAGCAGCTTAGGGGACAGGGGACACGAG. Its protein is CASSLGDRGHE. The CDR3 in full is CASSLGDRGHEQYF. The full variable domain, completed using reference TRBV11-2 and TRBJ2-7, is EAGVAQSPRYKIIEKRQSVAFWCNPISGHATLYWYQQILGQGPKLLIQFQNNGVVDDSQLPKDRFSAERLKGVDSTLKIQPAKLEDSAVYLCASSLGDRGHEQYFGPGTRLTVT.

The table lists this clone with many counts. The observed sequence ends 3 residues before the CDR3 terminus, with the missing tail filled in from the germline J gene. The V gene is TRBV7-3, the J gene TRBJ2-2, with 9 bases identical to TRBD1. The CDR3 is 15 residues long. Germline values: CDR1 SGHTA, CDR2 FQGTGA. With 5 bases clipped from V and 3 bases from J, the junction kept 4 bases outside the gene matches. The DNA read from the CDR3 is TGTGCCAGCAGCCGAGGACAGGGGTACACCGGGGAG. It specifies CASSRGQGYTGE. The entire CDR3 is CASSRGQGYTGELFF.

This clone was picked up a small number of times. The CDR3 is cut off 3 residues early in the read; its end comes from the germline J gene. This chain links TRBV5-1 with TRBJ2-1, with D maybe TRBD2 (6 bases). The CDR3 totals 14 residues. Germline assignment: CDR1 SGHRS and CDR2 YFSETQ. V was cut by 3 bases and J by 5 bases, with 12 bases left in between. The CDR3 DNA, read in part, is TGCGCCAGCAGCTCCGGGACTTATAACAATGAG. This sequence encodes CASSSGTYNNE. The whole CDR3 reads CASSSGTYNNEQFF.

The CDR3 bases that were read are TGTGCCACTCAAGACCAGACGGAGGACAGAGCC. Residues: CATQDQTEDRA. The full-length CDR3 reads as CATQDQTEDRAYTF. J is TRBJ1-2 and V is TRBV19; D is perhaps TRBD1 (6 bases). The CDR3 is cut off 3 residues early in the read; its end comes from the germline J gene. From germline, CDR1 is LNHDA and CDR2 SQIVND (reference sequence). The CDR3 sequence is 14 residues long.

This clone was seen a few times. Sequencing ends 3 residues short of the CDR3 end; the germline J gene provides the rest. This chain uses TRBV20-1 with TRBJ2-5; 8 bases are shared with TRBD2. The CDR3 is 14 amino acids. Per germline, CDR1 DFQATT and CDR2 SNEGSKA (reference sequence). With 6 bases clipped from V and 2 bases from J, the junction kept 8 bases outside the gene matches. The CDR3 here is CSAVVAGIQETQYF. Partial CDR3 DNA: TGCAGTGCGGTCGTAGCGGGGATACAAGAGACC.

This clone was recorded at least ten times. The read falls 3 residues short of the CDR3 end, and the missing part is taken from the germline J gene. The chain employs TRBV5-1 and TRBJ1-1, with 10 bases that match TRBD1. The CDR3 sequence is 17 residues long. Unmatched junction bases numbered 9, after V lost 3 bases and J lost 1 base. Germline CDR1 is SGHRS and CDR2 is YFSETQ. The covered CDR3 bases are TGCGCCAGCAGCTGGGGGAAGACAGGGGGCCAGAACACTGAA. Encoded protein: CASSWGKTGGQNTE. The CDR3 in full is CASSWGKTGGQNTEAFF.

This clone was seen a few times. Read coverage stops 3 residues before the CDR3 terminus; the germline J gene supplies the remainder. V usage is TRBV6-2 or TRBV6-3 and J usage is TRBJ2-3, with TRBD2 matching 10 bases. CDR1 MNHEY and CDR2 SVGEGT come from the germline V gene. This CDR3 spans 14 amino acids. Trimming cost V 6 bases and J 7 bases; bases outside gene matches: 7. The CDR3 sequence: CASSLSGGRNTQYF. CDR3 DNA, as far as it was read: TGTGCCAGCAGCCTTAGCGGGGGGAGGAATACG.

A few counts support this clone. The read ends 3 residues early relative to the CDR3; the germline J gene fills the gap. This chain connects TRBV19 to TRBJ2-7, with a possible D match to TRBD1 (5 bases). The CDR3 has 14 amino acids. V shed 1 base and J shed 2 bases, with 9 bases lying between them. CDR1 is LNHDA, CDR2 SQIVND, per germline (reference sequence). The CDR3 here is CASSIGPRAYEQYF. CDR3 bases read: TGTGCCAGTAGTATAGGGCCCAGGGCCTACGAG. Full variable domain (remainder filled in from reference TRBV19 and TRBJ2-7): DGGITQSPKYLFRKEGQNVTLSCEQNLNHDAMYWYRQDPGQGLRLIYYSQIVNDFQKGDIAEGYSVSREKKESFPLTVTSAQKNPTAFYLCASSIGPRAYEQYFGPGTRLTVT.